This entry lists 30 T cell receptor beta chains sequenced from one sample in a study of blood T cell repertoires in COVID-19. Repertoires were generated with immunoSEQ multiplex PCR, while TCRdb's copy carries only in-frame clones and drops some. The sample contains 200,000 to 250,000 clones, approximately 89% of which appear only once. Sequencing input: peripheral blood. These receptors were collected from a woman younger than 45 with COVID-19, enrolled during active disease.

The chain has TRBV6-2 or TRBV6-3 and TRBJ2-5; 10 bases line up with TRBD2. This CDR3 comprises 18 residues. Per germline, CDR1 MNHEY and CDR2 SVGEGT. V shed 0 bases, J shed 3 bases, and the junction held 10 bases outside the gene matches. The CDR3 here is CASSYSASGRAEEETQYF. The DNA of the CDR3 is TGTGCCAGCAGTTACTCGGCCAGCGGGAGGGCCGAAGAAGAGACCCAGTACTTC.

This chain joins TRBV30 and TRBJ1-3; no definite D call. Trimming pared 4 bases from V and 0 bases from J, leaving 7 bases between. This CDR3 contains 13 residues. The germline gives CDR1 GTSNPN, CDR2 SVGIG (reference sequence). Here the CDR3 DNA reads TGTGCCTGGATTTCTCTCTCTGGAAACACCATATATTTT. Protein sequence: CAWISLSGNTIYF. Using reference TRBV30 and TRBJ1-3 for the parts outside the CDR3, the full variable domain is SQTIHQWPATLVQPVGSPLSLECTVEGTSNPNLYWYRQAAGRGLQLLFYSVGIGQISSEVPQNLSASRPQDRQFILSSKKLLLSDSGFYLCAWISLSGNTIYFGEGSWLTVV.

The chain has TRBV18 and TRBJ1-2; a possible D gene is TRBD1 (5 bases). The CDR3 is 13 residues long. Germline loops: CDR1 KGHSH, CDR2 LQKENI. The V and J ends lost 3 bases and 6 bases respectively, with 11 bases between them. The CDR3 DNA is TGTGCCAGCTCACCGGGCAGGGTGGATGGCTACACCTTC. Residues: CASSPGRVDGYTF.

J is TRBJ1-2 and V is TRBV19, with 7 bases lining up with TRBD1. V was pared by 5 bases and J by 2 bases, with 8 bases of the junction left unmatched. The CDR3 runs 15 residues. Germline values: CDR1 LNHDA, CDR2 SQIVND (reference sequence). The CDR3 spells CASSADRVANYGYTF. As DNA, the CDR3 is TGTGCCAGTAGTGCTGACAGGGTAGCGAACTATGGCTACACCTTC.

This clone was counted once. The rearrangement links TRBV18 to TRBJ1-1; 7 nucleotides line up with TRBD1. The CDR3 totals 16 residues. From germline, CDR1 is KGHSH and CDR2 LQKENI. The J segment lost 1 base and the V segment lost 2 bases, leaving 7 bases of the junction unmatched. CDR3 bases: TGTGCCAGCTCACCAGCCGGGACAGAAGGGAACACTGAAGCTTTCTTT. As protein: CASSPAGTEGNTEAFF.

The J gene is TRBJ1-5, the V gene TRBV7-8, with TRBD1 matching 9 bases. In germline, CDR1 is SGHVS, CDR2 FQNEAQ. This CDR3 comprises 15 residues. V lost 4 bases, J lost 7 bases, and 8 bases stayed unmatched. The CDR3 DNA follows: TGTGCCAGCAGCTCGGGACAGGGCGGTTGGCAGCCCCAGCATTTT. Amino acid sequence: CASSSGQGGWQPQHF.

This clone was counted a single time. CDR3: CASSGQVNQPQHF. In DNA, the CDR3 is TGTGCCAGCTCGGGACAGGTCAATCAGCCCCAGCATTTT. The chain recombines TRBV2 with TRBJ1-5, with 8 bases fitting TRBD1. The ends lost 8 bases at V and 3 bases at J; junction bases unmatched: 3. In germline, CDR1 is SNHLY, CDR2 FYNNEI. The CDR3 length is 13 residues. Together with reference TRBV2 and TRBJ1-5, the CDR3 gives the full variable domain: EPEVTQTPSHQVTQMGQEVILRCVPISNHLYFYWYRQILGQKVEFLVSFYNNEISEKSEIFDDQFSVERPDGSNFTLKIRSTKLEDSAMYFCASSGQVNQPQHFGDGTRLSIL.

This sequence joins TRBV15 and TRBJ2-1; tentative D call: TRBD2 (5 bases). The V and J ends lost 1 base and 3 bases respectively, with 10 bases between them. The CDR3 extends over 15 amino acids. CDR1 and CDR2 from the germline V gene are LNHNV and YYDKDF (reference sequence). DNA of the CDR3: TGTGCCACCAGCAGAGCGCGGGCCGGCTACAATGAGCAGTTCTTC. Translating it yields CATSRARAGYNEQFF.

The CDR3 protein is CATSRDTLSTYEQFF. DNA for the CDR3: TGTGCCACCAGCAGAGATACCCTCTCCACATATGAGCAGTTCTTC. The V gene is TRBV15, the J gene TRBJ2-1; D is undetermined. Germline CDR1 LNHNV, CDR2 YYDKDF (reference sequence). V was clipped by 0 bases and J by 8 bases, with 14 bases between them. This CDR3 spans 15 amino acids.

In its sample, this clone was seen once. The identical CDR3 is also encoded by other nucleotide sequences in the sample. The V and J genes are TRBV6-5 and TRBJ1-6; D not certain. Trimming took 0 bases from V and 0 from J, leaving 6 bases between them. CDR3 length: 16 residues. Germline CDR1 MNHEY, CDR2 SVGAGI. The CDR3 DNA reads as TGTGCCAGCAGTTACTCTCGGGGCTCCTATAATTCACCCCTCCACTTT. Residues: CASSYSRGSYNSPLHF.

This rearrangement joins TRBV13 to TRBJ2-2, with D hard to call. From germline, CDR1 is PRHDT and CDR2 FYEKMQ (reference sequence). The V end was cut by 4 bases, the J end by 1 base, with 4 bases between. The CDR3 covers 13 residues. CDR3: CASSYRNTGELFF. The CDR3 nucleotides read TGTGCCAGCAGCTACAGGAACACCGGGGAGCTGTTTTTT.

CDR3 nucleotides: TGCGCCAGCAGCTTGGGGACTAGCGGGGGGAAAGAGACCCAGTACTTC. It codes for CASSLGTSGGKETQYF. The chain is built from TRBV5-1 and TRBJ2-5, with TRBD2 matching 14 bases. This CDR3 is 16 amino acids long. Losses at the gene ends were 0 bases for V and 3 bases for J; bases not matched to a gene: 1. CDR1 SGHRS and CDR2 YFSETQ come from the germline V gene.

This chain joins TRBV7-2 and TRBJ2-5, with 9 bases identical to TRBD1. This CDR3 contains 13 residues. V was pared by 6 bases and J by 4 bases, with 3 bases of the junction left unmatched. Germline values: CDR1 SGHTA, CDR2 FQGNSA. This CDR3 is CASREGQGETQYF. The CDR3 DNA sequence: TGTGCCAGCAGAGAGGGACAGGGAGAGACCCAGTACTTC.

This chain links TRBV5-4 with TRBJ1-2; a weak D match, TRBD1 (6 bases). The CDR3 covers 16 residues. Trimming shortened V by 3 bases and J by 0 bases, and 15 bases separated the two germline ends. The germline gives CDR1 SGHNT, CDR2 YYREEE (reference sequence). The CDR3: CASSSSYRETNYGYTF. The CDR3 bases are TGTGCCAGCAGCTCGAGCTACAGGGAAACTAACTATGGCTACACCTTC.

The V call is TRBV9, the J call TRBJ2-3, with 7 nucleotides matching TRBD2. This CDR3 has 15 amino acids. Germline V gene lookup returns CDR1 SGDLS and CDR2 YYNGEE. V trimming: 4 bases; J trimming: 1 base; junction bases outside the gene matches: 6. The CDR3 coding sequence is TGTGCCAGCAGCCCCGGGGACTATCGCACAGATACGCAGTATTTT. Translating gives CASSPGDYRTDTQYF.

This chain joins TRBV3-1 (or the pseudogene TRBV3-2) and TRBJ1-2, with D perhaps TRBD1 (6 bases). The CDR3 is made up of 17 amino acids. Germline loops: CDR1 LGHDT, CDR2 YNNKEL (reference sequence). Trimming removed 1 base from V and 7 bases from J, with 22 bases in between. The CDR3 sequence: CASSQVSRGISYLGYTF. DNA of the CDR3: TGTGCCAGCAGCCAAGTTTCCAGGGGAATCTCGTATCTTGGCTACACCTTC.

This clone showed up just once. J is TRBJ1-4 and V is TRBV7-2, with a tentative D call TRBD1 (5 bases). Germline V gene sequence: CDR1 SGHTA, CDR2 FQGNSA. This CDR3 contains 15 residues. V was cut by 1 base and J by 6 bases, with 12 bases left in between. The CDR3 reads CASSLDQGVDEKLFF. CDR3 DNA sequence: TGTGCCAGCAGCTTAGATCAGGGCGTTGATGAAAAACTGTTTTTT.

V is TRBV15 and J is TRBJ2-1, with TRBD2 as a possible D gene (5 bases). Germline V lookup: CDR1 LNHNV, CDR2 YYDKDF (reference sequence). CDR3 length: 17 amino acids. Trimming stripped 1 base from V and 2 bases from J, with 15 bases between. The DNA of the CDR3 is TGTGCCACCAGCAGAGCATTCGGGGTTGGACCCTACAATGAGCAGTTCTTC. Translation: CATSRAFGVGPYNEQFF.

The chain carries TRBV18 and TRBJ1-1; the D is unclear. Looked up from germline, CDR1 is KGHSH and CDR2 is LQKENI. Trimming took off 3 bases at V and 6 bases at J, with 11 bases between the two ends. The CDR3 runs to 13 residues. The CDR3 bases are TGTGCCAGCTCACCCGAGTTGGCGGCTGAAGCTTTCTTT. This gives the protein CASSPELAAEAFF.

CDR3 sequence (DNA): TGTGCCAGCAGTTACGTTGGGCTAGCGGGGGTCACAGATACGCAGTATTTT. Protein sequence: CASSYVGLAGVTDTQYF. V and J are TRBV6-2 or TRBV6-3 and TRBJ2-3; 10 nucleotides agree with TRBD2. V gave up 2 bases and J gave up 2 bases; unmatched junction bases: 7. The germline CDR1 and CDR2 sequences are MNHEY and SVGEGT. This CDR3 comprises 17 residues.

CDR3 nucleotide sequence: TGTGCCAGCAGCTCCGGACAGCACCGTCGAGGGGGCAATCAGCCCCAGCATTTT. This gives the protein CASSSGQHRRGGNQPQHF. This chain connects TRBV7-8 to TRBJ1-5; D perhaps matches TRBD1 (6 bases). Trimming left V 4 bases short and J 2 bases short, with 21 bases between. The CDR3 spans 18 residues. In germline, CDR1 is SGHVS, CDR2 FQNEAQ. Looking up the rest from reference TRBV7-8 and TRBJ1-5 gives the full variable domain: GAGVSQSPRYKVAKRGQDVALRCDPISGHVSLFWYQQALGQGPEFLTYFQNEAQLDKSGLPSDRFFAERPEGSVSTLKIQRTQQEDSAVYLCASSSGQHRRGGNQPQHFGDGTRLSIL.

The V and J genes are TRBV5-6 and TRBJ1-4, with D maybe TRBD1 (6 bases). Germline CDR1 is SGHDT and CDR2 is YYEEEE. This CDR3 is built from 13 residues. Between the trimmed V and J ends, which lost 5 bases and 3 bases, there was a span of 8 bases. CDR3: CASSWTANEKLFF. The CDR3 DNA follows: TGTGCCAGCAGTTGGACAGCTAATGAAAAACTGTTTTTT.

The rearrangement uses TRBV5-1 and TRBJ1-2; no clear D gene. Per germline, CDR1 SGHRS and CDR2 YFSETQ. V gave up 2 bases and J gave up 2 bases, with 4 bases separating them. There are 12 residues in the CDR3. The CDR3 DNA is TGCGCCAGCAGCTTCGGGAACTATGGCTACACCTTC. Residues: CASSFGNYGYTF.

This rearrangement joins TRBV10-3 to TRBJ1-3, with 11 bases fitting TRBD1. This CDR3 spans 15 amino acids. The V and J ends lost 7 bases and 0 bases, in that order; junction bases with no gene match: 2. Germline V gene data show CDR1 as ENHRY and CDR2 as SYGVKD. The CDR3 DNA is TGTGCCATCACTGGGACAGGGGGCTCTGGAAACACCATATATTTT. This sequence encodes CAITGTGGSGNTIYF.

The chain links TRBV19 to TRBJ1-3; weak D call: TRBD1 (5 bases). V was clipped by 6 bases and J by 6 bases, with 21 bases between them. There are 16 residues in the CDR3. Per germline, CDR1 LNHDA and CDR2 SQIVND (reference sequence). The DNA for the CDR3 is TGTGCCAGTAGACTTGGGTTGGCAGGGTACGAAAACACCATATATTTT. It encodes CASRLGLAGYENTIYF.

The chain has TRBV6-2 or TRBV6-3 and TRBJ2-7; 10 bases are shared with TRBD1. CDR1 is MNHEY, CDR2 SVGEGT, per germline. The CDR3 is 15 residues long. The trim removed 6 bases at V and 3 bases at J, leaving 8 bases unmatched. The CDR3 protein is CASSPPGTGVYEQYF. The CDR3 DNA follows: TGTGCCAGCAGCCCACCCGGGACAGGGGTCTACGAGCAGTACTTC.

V usage is TRBV9 and J usage is TRBJ2-2; 11 positions agree with TRBD2. CDR3 length: 15 residues. Germline loops: CDR1 SGDLS, CDR2 YYNGEE. J was trimmed by 3 bases and V by 4 bases; bases with no gene match: 2. As DNA, the CDR3 is TGTGCCAGCAGCCGGACTAGCGGGTACACCGGGGAGCTGTTTTTT. This sequence encodes CASSRTSGYTGELFF.

This clone was detected once. The chain has TRBV6-5 and TRBJ1-1; tentative D call: TRBD1 (5 bases). Trimming left V 2 bases short and J 3 bases short, with 7 bases between. The germline V gene has CDR1 MNHEY and CDR2 SVGAGI. CDR3 length: 13 residues. CDR3 in DNA: TGTGCCAGCAGTTACAAAGGGGACACTGAAGCTTTCTTT. Translation: CASSYKGDTEAFF.

The V gene is TRBV6-2 or TRBV6-3, the J gene TRBJ1-6, with D possibly TRBD1 on 5 matching bases. The CDR3 sequence is 15 residues long. Trimming shortened V by 4 bases and J by 10 bases, and 17 bases separated the two germline ends. CDR1 and CDR2 (germline): MNHEY, SVGEGT. DNA of the CDR3: TGTGCCAGCAGTTCTCCCGCGGGGTCAGGGTCACCCCTCCACTTT. This translates into CASSSPAGSGSPLHF.

V usage is TRBV18 and J usage is TRBJ1-1; D call uncertain. The CDR3 loop spans 13 amino acids. CDR1 KGHSH and CDR2 LQKENI come from the germline V gene. V was clipped by 6 bases and J by 2 bases, with 10 bases between them. The CDR3 sequence is CASSQAQNTEAFF. Here the CDR3 DNA reads TGTGCCAGCTCTCAGGCACAAAACACTGAAGCTTTCTTT.